The 10 T cell receptor beta chains below all came from one sample that was sequenced in a study of post-analysis software for immune sequencing data. The study, taken as a whole, reports: Five or six TRBV segments (TRBV5-6, TRBV5-1 and TRBV20-1 among them) occurred more frequently in patients than in controls.

Unique molecular identifiers were present in the TCR beta cDNA libraries. TCRdb itself ran the PCR reads through MiXCR, one entry per CDR3 protein. The sample has about 170,000 distinct CDR3 sequences; 25% to 35% are singletons. For these receptors, no antigen is known. Sequencing input: blood. These receptors were obtained from a girl aged 5 to 17 with multiple sclerosis.

This chain links TRBV28 with TRBJ2-3; 10 nucleotides match TRBD2. J lost 5 bases, V lost 5 bases, and 7 bases had no gene match. The CDR3 totals 15 residues. The germline V gene encodes CDR1 MDHEN and CDR2 SYDVKM. CDR3 sequence reads: CASSPSSGSKDTQYF. For the CDR3, the DNA is TGTGCCAGCAGTCCCTCTAGCGGGAGTAAAGATACGCAGTATTTT.

The gene calls are TRBV29-1 and TRBJ1-2, with 7 bases identical to TRBD1. Unmatched junction bases numbered 17, after V lost 4 bases and J lost 0 bases. CDR3 length: 18 residues. Germline values: CDR1 SQVTM, CDR2 ANQGSEA. This chain's CDR3 is CSVAMRLLRDRSNYGYTF. The DNA for the CDR3 is TGCAGCGTTGCGATGAGGCTCTTACGGGACAGATCTAACTATGGCTACACCTTC.

A remark on this clonotype: The junction departs from germline at one end; a sequencing error may be responsible. The J gene is TRBJ1-1, the V gene TRBV15; TRBD1 is a possible D gene (6 bases). The CDR3 runs to 17 residues. Germline loops: CDR1 LNHNV, CDR2 YYDKDF (reference sequence). This chain's CDR3 is CVTSRPYRVELSTEAFF. CDR3 sequence (DNA): TGTGTCACCAGCAGGCCCTACAGGGTGGAGTTGTCTACAGAAGCTTTCTTT.

This clonotype has ten or more counts. CDR3 region: CASSRLMAGQGNQPQHF. CDR3 in DNA: TGCGCCAGCAGCCGCCTGATGGCAGGACAGGGGAATCAGCCCCAGCATTTT. The genes are TRBV4-1 and TRBJ1-5; 9 nucleotides agree with TRBD1. Per germline, CDR1 MGHRA and CDR2 YSYEKL. The CDR3 sequence is 17 residues long. Trimming cost V 4 bases and J 4 bases; bases outside gene matches: 11.

This clonotype turned up a few times. The V call is TRBV29-1, the J call TRBJ2-4, with no clear D. The V end lost 3 bases, the J end lost 6 bases, and 18 bases lay between the germline ends. CDR1 is SQVTM and CDR2 is ANQGSEA in the germline V gene. The CDR3 is made up of 15 amino acids. The CDR3 bases are TGCAGCGTTGAGCTCCCCAGATGGTCCTCAAACATTCAGTACTTC. It encodes CSVELPRWSSNIQYF.

This clonotype has a count of ten or more. The CDR3 is CASSFWTGGNNEQFF. For the CDR3, the DNA is TGTGCCAGCAGTTTTTGGACAGGGGGGAACAATGAGCAGTTCTTC. This chain joins TRBV27 and TRBJ2-1, with TRBD1 matching 10 bases. CDR1 is MNHEY, CDR2 SMNVEV, per germline (reference sequence). The J segment lost 5 bases and the V segment lost 3 bases, leaving 4 bases of the junction unmatched. The CDR3 is 15 residues long.

The chain combines TRBV12-3 or TRBV12-4 with TRBJ2-5; D uncertain. Matching the DNA end better, TRBJ2-7 makes the J call doubtful. The CDR3 has 13 amino acids. CDR3 region: CASSPQIGVEQYF. Here the CDR3 DNA reads TGTGCCAGCAGCCCCCAGATTGGGGTCGAGCAGTACTTC.

This clonotype was seen ten or more times. J is TRBJ2-3 and V is TRBV29-1; 10 nucleotides align to TRBD2. With 4 bases clipped from V and 3 bases from J, the junction kept 7 bases outside the gene matches. CDR1 is SQVTM, CDR2 ANQGSEA, per germline. CDR3 length: 15 residues. CDR3 protein: CSVGDASGRTDTQYF. The CDR3 coding sequence is TGCAGCGTTGGTGATGCTAGCGGGAGAACAGATACGCAGTATTTT.

This clonotype was observed a single time. It may be a read error: a sequence one base away is much more abundant. The chain couples TRBV12-3 or TRBV12-4 to TRBJ2-2; 7 positions agree with TRBD2. The CDR3 sequence is 15 residues long. V dropped 3 bases and J dropped 5; count of bases not matched to a gene: 6. The DNA for the CDR3 is TGTGCCAGCAGTTTCGGTAACGGGGGGACCGGGGAGCTGTTTTTT. This encodes CASSFGNGGTGELFF.

The chain combines TRBV15 with TRBJ2-1, with D perhaps assigned TRBD1 or TRBD2 (6 bases each). The germline V gene encodes CDR1 LNHNV and CDR2 YYDKDF (reference sequence). The CDR3 runs 15 residues. Trimming removed 4 bases at V and 4 bases at J, with 14 bases between. Here the CDR3 reads CATSKGGTDYNEQFF. The CDR3 region has the DNA TGTGCCACCAGCAAAGGGGGGACGGATTACAATGAGCAGTTCTTC.